This TCR beta chain was captured by sequencing in a study of CD8 T cells in Susac syndrome. RNA amounts of roughly 0.5 to 1 ug underwent reverse transcription with random hexamers. TCR beta CDR3 was amplified by immunoSEQ covering 54 Vbeta and 13 Jbeta. TCRdb reanalysed the immunoSEQ multiplex PCR reads using MiXCR and keeps one entry per CDR3 protein. The data hold roughly 150,000 distinct CDR3 sequences, with around 93% observed a single time. TEMRA cells underwent FACS enrichment and CD8+ and CD4+ T cells underwent negative isolation. The V gene end was trimmed by 8 bases and the J gene end by 6 bases; junction bases not matched to a gene: 1. This CDR3 spans 11 amino acids. Germline V gene sequence: CDR1 SNHLY, CDR2 FYNNEI.

The sequencing sample was made of CD4+ T cells from PBMCs. The TCR sequence derives from a human donor in good health. This chain uses TRBV2 with TRBJ2-4, with 7 nucleotides matching TRBD2. CDR3 sequence reads: CASGGGNIQYF. The CDR3 DNA reads as TGTGCCAGCGGGGGGGGAAACATTCAGTACTTC.